This TCR beta chain came from a study of blood T cell repertoires in COVID-19. Methods used by the authors: Amplification of reference gene primers was used by the study to estimate nucleated cell counts. Libraries were prepared by immunoSEQ multiplex PCR; TCRdb keeps only in-frame clonotypes and omits some of them. Clonal size and the V and J genes are those of that table, whereas D and trimming came from the DNA. The data hold 500,000 or so clones, with approximately 90% observed a single time. This CDR3 has 12 amino acids. V was shortened by 4 bases and J by 8 bases, with 9 bases between the two germline ends. Germline V CDR1 and CDR2: SNHLY, FYNNEI. Either two negative PCRs, clearance, or symptom resolution qualified Cohort 3 donors as recovered.

Sequenced material: PBMCs or T cells enriched from blood (not recorded which). The V gene is TRBV2, the J gene TRBJ2-4; D is possibly TRBD1 (5 bases). This TCR was sampled from a young woman who had recovered from COVID-19. The chain's CDR3 is CASSAQGYIQYF. In DNA form, the CDR3 reads TGTGCCAGCAGTGCCCAGGGCTACATTCAGTACTTC.